The TCR beta chain under discussion was sequenced for a study of early stage breast cancer tumors. Study-level information: Samples were sequenced at about 9.9-fold average coverage.

Repertoires were generated with immunoSEQ multiplex PCR, while TCRdb's copy carries only in-frame clones and drops some. The table has under 30,000 clones, 72% seen once. Germline values: CDR1 SGHKS, CDR2 YYEKEE (reference sequence). CDR3 size: 14 residues. Trimming left V 1 base short and J 1 base short, with 8 bases between. This clonotype was obtained from a person in their fifties with breast cancer. What was sequenced was blood. This rearrangement joins TRBV5-5 to TRBJ1-1; D unclear. CDR3 protein: CASSLFWGNTEAFF. The CDR3 DNA sequence: TGTGCCAGCAGCTTGTTTTGGGGGAACACTGAAGCTTTCTTT.